These T cell receptor beta chains were read from a single sample in a study of post-analysis software for immune sequencing data. TCRdb analysed the PCR reads with MiXCR anew, one entry per CDR3 protein. Here the sample spans around 440,000 distinct CDR3 sequences, 45% being singletons. Sequenced material: blood. These TCRs come from a girl aged 5-17 years with multiple sclerosis. The CDR3 runs from the conserved cysteine through the conserved F or W. The order of the fields is clone size, V gene, J gene, D gene, CDR3 protein, CDR3 DNA. A D gene is named only where the DNA matches it firmly. Clone size is given for some rows only: seen once, a few or many times, or a class if the clone is expanded.

abundance: .; v_gene: TRBV6-2/TRBV6-3; j_gene: TRBJ2-7; d_gene: TRBD1; CDR3aa: CASRFGQGRYEQYF; CDR3nt: TGTGCCAGCAGATTCGGACAGGGACGCTACGAGCAGTACTTC
abundance: few; v_gene: TRBV28; j_gene: TRBJ2-7; d_gene: .; CDR3aa: CASSLLADLYEQYF; CDR3nt: TGTGCCAGCAGTTTATTAGCAGACTTGTACGAGCAGTACTTC
abundance: .; v_gene: TRBV7-9; j_gene: TRBJ2-1; d_gene: TRBD2; CDR3aa: CASSLTGGGGEQFF; CDR3nt: TGTGCCAGCAGCTTGACTGGGGGGGGAGGGGAGCAGTTCTTC
abundance: few; v_gene: TRBV5-1; j_gene: TRBJ2-7; d_gene: .; CDR3aa: CASSLSGIHEQYF; CDR3nt: TGCGCCAGCAGCTTGTCAGGGATCCACGAGCAGTACTTC
abundance: few; v_gene: TRBV20-1; j_gene: TRBJ2-1; d_gene: .; CDR3aa: CSAQQYNEQFF; CDR3nt: TGCAGTGCCCAGCAGTACAATGAGCAGTTCTTC
abundance: few; v_gene: TRBV9; j_gene: TRBJ1-2; d_gene: .; CDR3aa: CASSVEVTGFYGYTF; CDR3nt: TGTGCCAGCAGCGTAGAAGTCACGGGTTTTTATGGCTACACCTTC
abundance: few; v_gene: TRBV29-1; j_gene: TRBJ2-5; d_gene: TRBD1; CDR3aa: CSPRTGASGETQYF; CDR3nt: TGCAGCCCGAGGACAGGGGCTAGTGGAGAGACCCAGTACTTC
abundance: few; v_gene: TRBV28; j_gene: TRBJ2-1; d_gene: TRBD2; CDR3aa: CASSPSGLAGRSSYNEQFF; CDR3nt: TGTGCCAGCAGTCCCTCGGGACTAGCGGGACGGAGCTCCTACAATGAGCAGTTCTTC
abundance: .; v_gene: TRBV11-3; j_gene: TRBJ2-1; d_gene: TRBD2; CDR3aa: CVSSLASGRGNEQFF; CDR3nt: TGTGTCAGCAGCTTAGCTAGCGGGAGGGGTAATGAGCAGTTCTTC
abundance: .; v_gene: TRBV30; j_gene: TRBJ2-3; d_gene: .; CDR3aa: CAWSRPDTQYF; CDR3nt: TGTGCCTGGAGTCGACCAGATACGCAGTATTTT
abundance: .; v_gene: TRBV2; j_gene: TRBJ2-1; d_gene: .; CDR3aa: CASNPNYNEQFF; CDR3nt: TGTGCCAGCAATCCTAACTACAATGAGCAGTTCTTC
abundance: .; v_gene: TRBV9; j_gene: TRBJ1-6; d_gene: .; CDR3aa: CASSVDQDYNSPLHF; CDR3nt: TGTGCCAGCAGCGTAGACCAGGACTATAATTCACCCCTCCACTTT
abundance: .; v_gene: TRBV4-2; j_gene: TRBJ2-7; d_gene: .; CDR3aa: CASSQVLGNTYEQYF; CDR3nt: TGTGCCAGCAGCCAAGTTCTGGGGAATACCTACGAGCAGTACTTC
abundance: .; v_gene: TRBV6-2/TRBV6-3; j_gene: TRBJ2-1; d_gene: .; CDR3aa: CASSYLFNEQFF; CDR3nt: TGTGCCAGCAGTTACCTCTTCAATGAGCAGTTCTTC
abundance: .; v_gene: TRBV20-1; j_gene: TRBJ2-1; d_gene: .; CDR3aa: CSARDSLNEQFF; CDR3nt: TGCAGTGCTAGAGATTCTCTTAATGAGCAGTTCTTC
abundance: .; v_gene: TRBV12-3/TRBV12-4; j_gene: TRBJ2-3; d_gene: .; CDR3aa: CASSGPQGSADTQYF; CDR3nt: TGTGCCAGCAGCGGACCTCAAGGTAGCGCAGATACGCAGTATTTT
abundance: .; v_gene: TRBV9; j_gene: TRBJ2-1; d_gene: .; CDR3aa: CASSFRDTGPNEQFF; CDR3nt: TGTGCCAGCAGCTTCCGGGACACTGGCCCCAATGAGCAGTTCTTC
abundance: .; v_gene: TRBV20-1; j_gene: TRBJ2-7; d_gene: .; CDR3aa: CSASFGTWSYNEQYF; CDR3nt: TGCAGTGCTAGTTTCGGGACTTGGTCCTACAATGAGCAGTACTTC
abundance: .; v_gene: TRBV5-1; j_gene: TRBJ2-1; d_gene: TRBD2; CDR3aa: CASSLFTSGGPSNEQFF; CDR3nt: TGCGCCAGCAGCTTGTTTACTAGCGGGGGCCCCTCCAATGAGCAGTTCTTC
abundance: .; v_gene: TRBV9; j_gene: TRBJ2-3; d_gene: .; CDR3aa: CASSPDFPPDTQYF; CDR3nt: TGTGCCAGCAGCCCAGACTTTCCTCCCGATACGCAGTATTTT
abundance: .; v_gene: TRBV2; j_gene: TRBJ2-7; d_gene: TRBD1; CDR3aa: CASGWDRKSYEQYF; CDR3nt: TGTGCCAGTGGCTGGGACAGGAAGTCCTACGAGCAGTACTTC
abundance: .; v_gene: TRBV4-1; j_gene: TRBJ1-2; d_gene: .; CDR3aa: CASSQEQYLNYGYTF; CDR3nt: TGCGCCAGCAGCCAAGAACAGTATCTTAACTATGGCTACACCTTC
abundance: .; v_gene: TRBV29-1; j_gene: TRBJ2-3; d_gene: .; CDR3aa: CSVDKSTDTQYF; CDR3nt: TGCAGCGTTGATAAGTCCACAGATACGCAGTATTTT
abundance: .; v_gene: TRBV12-3/TRBV12-4; j_gene: TRBJ2-5; d_gene: .; CDR3aa: CASSFHSQETQYF; CDR3nt: TGTGCCAGCAGTTTCCACAGCCAAGAGACCCAGTACTTC
abundance: few; v_gene: TRBV10-3; j_gene: TRBJ1-1; d_gene: .; CDR3aa: CATHREPNTEAFF; CDR3nt: TGTGCCACTCACAGGGAGCCGAACACTGAAGCTTTCTTT
abundance: few; v_gene: TRBV25-1; j_gene: TRBJ1-2; d_gene: .; CDR3aa: CASSEFEGTYGYTF; CDR3nt: TGTGCCAGCAGTGAATTTGAGGGCACCTATGGCTACACCTTC
abundance: few; v_gene: TRBV7-3; j_gene: TRBJ1-5; d_gene: .; CDR3aa: CASSFDVDQPQHF; CDR3nt: TGTGCCAGCAGCTTTGACGTAGATCAGCCCCAGCATTTT
abundance: .; v_gene: TRBV6-6; j_gene: TRBJ2-5; d_gene: .; CDR3aa: CASSRRRSTETQYF; CDR3nt: TGTGCCAGCAGCCGCAGGAGAAGCACGGAGACCCAGTACTTC
abundance: .; v_gene: TRBV4-2; j_gene: TRBJ1-5; d_gene: TRBD1; CDR3aa: CASSQGTGLGQPQHF; CDR3nt: TGTGCCAGCAGCCAAGGGACAGGGTTAGGTCAGCCCCAGCATTTT
abundance: .; v_gene: TRBV24-1; j_gene: TRBJ2-3; d_gene: .; CDR3aa: CASRGPGGTQYF; CDR3nt: TGTGCCTCCCGGGGACCTGGGGGTACGCAGTATTTT
abundance: .; v_gene: TRBV21-1; j_gene: TRBJ2-7; d_gene: .; CDR3aa: CASNTQLYEQYF; CDR3nt: TGTGCCAGCAATACACAGCTCTACGAGCAGTACTTC
abundance: .; v_gene: TRBV3-1; j_gene: TRBJ2-7; d_gene: TRBD2; CDR3aa: CASSQDLDTSGWSSYNEQYF; CDR3nt: TGTGCCAGCAGCCAAGACTTGGACACTAGCGGGTGGAGCTCCTACAATGAGCAGTACTTC
abundance: few; v_gene: TRBV4-2; j_gene: TRBJ2-7; d_gene: TRBD2; CDR3aa: CASSPGGTSGSFVEQYF; CDR3nt: TGTGCCAGCAGCCCCGGGGGGACTAGCGGGAGTTTTGTCGAGCAGTACTTC
abundance: .; v_gene: TRBV5-4; j_gene: TRBJ2-1; d_gene: TRBD2; CDR3aa: CASSQYSSGGYNEQFF; CDR3nt: TGTGCCAGCAGTCAATATTCTAGCGGAGGGTACAATGAGCAGTTCTTC
abundance: .; v_gene: TRBV20-1; j_gene: TRBJ1-5; d_gene: .; CDR3aa: CSARVSKTAGNQPQHF; CDR3nt: TGCAGTGCTAGAGTTTCGAAAACGGCGGGCAATCAGCCCCAGCATTTT
abundance: few; v_gene: TRBV11-2; j_gene: TRBJ2-1; d_gene: .; CDR3aa: CASSFPDEQFF; CDR3nt: TGTGCCAGCAGCTTTCCGGATGAGCAGTTCTTC
abundance: .; v_gene: TRBV20-1; j_gene: TRBJ2-3; d_gene: .; CDR3aa: CSVPGSGTDTQYF; CDR3nt: TGCAGTGTACCGGGATCAGGGACAGATACGCAGTATTTT
abundance: .; v_gene: TRBV2; j_gene: TRBJ2-5; d_gene: .; CDR3aa: CASSRDETQYF; CDR3nt: TGTGCCAGCAGCCGGGATGAGACCCAGTACTTC
abundance: few; v_gene: TRBV20-1; j_gene: TRBJ2-1; d_gene: TRBD2; CDR3aa: CSARGRRIGLAGLNEQFF; CDR3nt: TGCAGTGCTAGAGGTCGTAGAATTGGACTAGCGGGTCTCAATGAGCAGTTCTTC
abundance: .; v_gene: TRBV11-2; j_gene: TRBJ2-1; d_gene: .; CDR3aa: CASSLDWQGTYNEQFF; CDR3nt: TGTGCCAGCAGCTTAGATTGGCAGGGGACCTACAATGAGCAGTTCTTC
abundance: many; v_gene: TRBV6-5; j_gene: TRBJ2-5; d_gene: TRBD1; CDR3aa: CASSRRDREETQYF; CDR3nt: TGTGCCAGCAGTAGGCGGGACAGGGAAGAGACCCAGTACTTC
abundance: few; v_gene: TRBV20-1; j_gene: TRBJ2-3; d_gene: .; CDR3aa: CSATYRTLSTDTQYF; CDR3nt: TGCAGTGCTACGTACAGGACCCTCAGCACAGATACGCAGTATTTT
abundance: .; v_gene: TRBV7-7; j_gene: TRBJ1-4; d_gene: .; CDR3aa: CASSLEPGAGEKLFF; CDR3nt: TGTGCTAGCAGCTTAGAGCCAGGGGCAGGTGAAAAACTGTTTTTT
abundance: .; v_gene: TRBV7-9; j_gene: TRBJ2-3; d_gene: TRBD2; CDR3aa: CASTPREGRTDTQYF; CDR3nt: TGTGCCAGCACCCCCCGGGAGGGGCGGACAGATACGCAGTATTTT
abundance: many; v_gene: TRBV7-3; j_gene: TRBJ2-1; d_gene: .; CDR3aa: CASSLAPSSYNEQFF; CDR3nt: TGTGCCAGCAGCTTAGCCCCGAGCTCCTACAATGAGCAGTTCTTC